The rows below give T cell receptor beta chains drawn from one sample of a study of shared clonotypes between healthy human individuals. The method was immunoSEQ multiplex PCR; TCRdb's version includes in-frame clones alone and lacks a portion of them. The data show roughly 1 million clones, roughly 75% seen once. The sequencing input was memory CD4+ T cells sorted from blood. The receptors were gathered from a man between 18 and 35 years old in good health. CDR3s include the opening cysteine and the closing phenylalanine or tryptophan. Each record gives: D gene, clone size, V gene, J gene, CDR3 protein, CDR3 DNA. D genes are given only for firm matches. Expanded clones are given a class, and other clones once, few, many or no size at all.

d_call: .
clone_size: .
v_call: TRBV10-1
j_call: TRBJ2-7
cdr3_aa: CASSESLQGVYEQYF
cdr3_nt: TGCGCCAGCAGTGAGTCCTTACAGGGAGTATACGAGCAGTACTTC

d_call: .
clone_size: .
v_call: TRBV19
j_call: TRBJ2-7
cdr3_aa: CASSISPGATYEQYF
cdr3_nt: TGTGCCAGTAGTATTTCCCCAGGGGCAACCTACGAGCAGTACTTC

d_call: .
clone_size: .
v_call: TRBV15
j_call: TRBJ2-6
cdr3_aa: CATSRDFGTGASGANVLTF
cdr3_nt: TGTGCCACCAGCAGAGATTTTGGGACGGGGGCGTCGGGGGCCAACGTCCTGACTTTC

d_call: TRBD2
clone_size: .
v_call: TRBV10-2
j_call: TRBJ2-5
cdr3_aa: CASREAGGPGETQYF
cdr3_nt: TGCGCCAGCAGGGAAGCGGGAGGGCCCGGGGAGACCCAGTACTTC

d_call: TRBD2
clone_size: .
v_call: TRBV28
j_call: TRBJ2-1
cdr3_aa: CASSPGLAGGTSSYNEQFF
cdr3_nt: TGTGCCAGCAGTCCTGGACTAGCGGGGGGCACTAGCTCCTACAATGAGCAGTTCTTC

d_call: TRBD1
clone_size: once
v_call: TRBV18
j_call: TRBJ1-1
cdr3_aa: CASSQGQFRLNTEAFF
cdr3_nt: TGTGCCAGCTCCCAGGGACAGTTCCGTTTGAACACTGAAGCTTTCTTT

d_call: .
clone_size: few
v_call: TRBV6-5
j_call: TRBJ2-2
cdr3_aa: CASSQVPGSPGELFF
cdr3_nt: TGTGCCAGCAGTCAAGTCCCCGGGTCACCCGGGGAGCTGTTTTTT

d_call: .
clone_size: many
v_call: TRBV5-1
j_call: TRBJ2-1
cdr3_aa: CASSLRLGEQFF
cdr3_nt: TGCGCCAGCAGCTTAAGGTTGGGTGAGCAGTTCTTC

d_call: TRBD1
clone_size: .
v_call: TRBV18
j_call: TRBJ1-2
cdr3_aa: CASSPSGQDRYGYTF
cdr3_nt: TGTGCCAGCTCACCATCAGGACAGGATCGCTATGGCTACACCTTC

d_call: TRBD2
clone_size: .
v_call: TRBV18
j_call: TRBJ2-1
cdr3_aa: CASSPQRLAGDRSYNEQFF
cdr3_nt: TGTGCCAGCTCACCCCAAAGGCTAGCGGGAGACCGCTCCTACAATGAGCAGTTCTTC

d_call: .
clone_size: few
v_call: TRBV30
j_call: TRBJ1-2
cdr3_aa: CAWSLQHYGYTF
cdr3_nt: TGTGCCTGGAGTCTGCAGCACTATGGCTACACCTTC

d_call: TRBD1
clone_size: .
v_call: TRBV5-4
j_call: TRBJ2-1
cdr3_aa: CASSSTGGVSNEQFF
cdr3_nt: TGTGCCAGCAGCTCCACAGGGGGCGTCAGCAATGAGCAGTTCTTC

d_call: TRBD1
clone_size: .
v_call: TRBV29-1
j_call: TRBJ2-5
cdr3_aa: CSVKNSGQGMGWQETQYF
cdr3_nt: TGCAGCGTTAAAAATTCGGGACAGGGGATGGGTTGGCAAGAGACCCAGTACTTC

d_call: .
clone_size: once
v_call: TRBV10-3
j_call: TRBJ1-6
cdr3_aa: CAISLTRTENSPLHF
cdr3_nt: TGTGCCATCAGTCTCACACGGACGGAAAATTCACCCCTCCACTTT

d_call: .
clone_size: .
v_call: TRBV4-1
j_call: TRBJ1-5
cdr3_aa: CASSRVYGGREPLNQPQHF
cdr3_nt: TGCGCCAGCAGCCGGGTCTATGGAGGAAGGGAACCATTAAATCAGCCCCAGCATTTT

d_call: TRBD1
clone_size: .
v_call: TRBV6-1
j_call: TRBJ2-5
cdr3_aa: CASSEAFRDRGRRETQYF
cdr3_nt: TGTGCCAGCAGTGAAGCGTTCCGGGACAGGGGGCGGAGAGAGACCCAGTACTTC

d_call: TRBD1
clone_size: .
v_call: TRBV25-1
j_call: TRBJ1-3
cdr3_aa: CASSAGTGAPAGNTIYF
cdr3_nt: TGTGCCAGCAGTGCCGGGACAGGGGCCCCGGCTGGAAACACCATATATTTT

d_call: TRBD2
clone_size: few
v_call: TRBV19
j_call: TRBJ2-5
cdr3_aa: CASSVGTSGGQETQYF
cdr3_nt: TGTGCCAGTAGTGTAGGGACTAGCGGGGGACAAGAGACCCAGTACTTC